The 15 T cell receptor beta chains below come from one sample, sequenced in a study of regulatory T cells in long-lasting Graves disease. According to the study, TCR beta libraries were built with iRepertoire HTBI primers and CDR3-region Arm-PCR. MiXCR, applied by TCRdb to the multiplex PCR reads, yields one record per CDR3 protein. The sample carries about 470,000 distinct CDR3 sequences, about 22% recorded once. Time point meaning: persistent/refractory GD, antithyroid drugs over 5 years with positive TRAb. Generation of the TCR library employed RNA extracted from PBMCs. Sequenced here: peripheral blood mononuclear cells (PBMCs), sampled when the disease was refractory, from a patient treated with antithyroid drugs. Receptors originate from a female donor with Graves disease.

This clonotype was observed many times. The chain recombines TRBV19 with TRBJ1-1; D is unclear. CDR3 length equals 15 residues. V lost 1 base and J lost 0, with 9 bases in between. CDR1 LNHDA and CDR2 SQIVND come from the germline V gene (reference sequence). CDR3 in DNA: TGTGCCAGTAGTATAGGCTGGCAGCTGAACACTGAAGCTTTCTTT. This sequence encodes CASSIGWQLNTEAFF. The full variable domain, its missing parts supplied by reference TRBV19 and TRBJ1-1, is DGGITQSPKYLFRKEGQNVTLSCEQNLNHDAMYWYRQDPGQGLRLIYYSQIVNDFQKGDIAEGYSVSREKKESFPLTVTSAQKNPTAFYLCASSIGWQLNTEAFFGQGTRLTVV.

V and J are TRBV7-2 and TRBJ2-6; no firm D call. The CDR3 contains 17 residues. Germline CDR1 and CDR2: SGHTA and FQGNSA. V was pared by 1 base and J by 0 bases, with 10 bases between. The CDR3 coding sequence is TGTGCCAGCAGCTTAGTGTTCCAGCCCTCTGGGGCCAACGTCCTGACTTTC. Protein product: CASSLVFQPSGANVLTF.

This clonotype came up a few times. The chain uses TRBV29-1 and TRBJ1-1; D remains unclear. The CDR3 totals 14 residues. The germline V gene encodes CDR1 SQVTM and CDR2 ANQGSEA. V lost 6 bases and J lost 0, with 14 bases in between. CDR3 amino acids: CSVALILLNTEAFF. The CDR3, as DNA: TGCAGCGTCGCCCTGATACTTTTGAACACTGAAGCTTTCTTT.

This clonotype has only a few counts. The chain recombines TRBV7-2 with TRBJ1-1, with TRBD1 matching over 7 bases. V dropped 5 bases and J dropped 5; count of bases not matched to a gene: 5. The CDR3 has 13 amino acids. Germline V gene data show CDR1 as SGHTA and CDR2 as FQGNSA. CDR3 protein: CASSRVTGTEAFF. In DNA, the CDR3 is TGTGCCAGCAGCCGAGTGACAGGGACTGAAGCTTTCTTT.

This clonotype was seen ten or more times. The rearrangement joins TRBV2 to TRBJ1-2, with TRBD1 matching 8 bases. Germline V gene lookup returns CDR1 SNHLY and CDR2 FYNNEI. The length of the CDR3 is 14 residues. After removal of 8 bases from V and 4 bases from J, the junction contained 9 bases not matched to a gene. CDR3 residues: CASHLGTGPYGYTF. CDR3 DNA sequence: TGTGCCAGCCACCTTGGGACAGGCCCCTATGGCTACACCTTC.

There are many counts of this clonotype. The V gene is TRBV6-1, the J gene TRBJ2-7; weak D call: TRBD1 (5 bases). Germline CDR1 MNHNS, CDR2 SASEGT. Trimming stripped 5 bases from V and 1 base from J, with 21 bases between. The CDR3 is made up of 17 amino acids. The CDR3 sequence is CASSQWVLKQASYEQYF. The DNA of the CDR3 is TGTGCCAGCAGTCAGTGGGTTTTGAAACAGGCATCCTACGAGCAGTACTTC.

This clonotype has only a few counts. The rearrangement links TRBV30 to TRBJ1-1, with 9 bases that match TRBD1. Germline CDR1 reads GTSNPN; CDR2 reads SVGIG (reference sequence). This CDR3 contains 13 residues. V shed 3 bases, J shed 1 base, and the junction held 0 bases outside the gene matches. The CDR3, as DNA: TGTGCCTGGAGGGGACAGGGGAACACTGAAGCTTTCTTT. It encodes CAWRGQGNTEAFF.

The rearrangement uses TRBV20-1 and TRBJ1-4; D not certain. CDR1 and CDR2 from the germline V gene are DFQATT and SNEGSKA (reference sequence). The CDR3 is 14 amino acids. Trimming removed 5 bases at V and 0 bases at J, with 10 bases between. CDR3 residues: CSASPSATNEKLFF. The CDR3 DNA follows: TGCAGTGCTTCTCCGTCCGCAACTAATGAAAAACTGTTTTTT.

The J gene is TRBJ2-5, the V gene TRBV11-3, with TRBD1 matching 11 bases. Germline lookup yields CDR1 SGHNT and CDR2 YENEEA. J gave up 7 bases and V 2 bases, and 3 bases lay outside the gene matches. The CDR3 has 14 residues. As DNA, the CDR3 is TGTGCCAGCAGCTTAATGGACAGGGGGCCGACCCAGTACTTC. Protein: CASSLMDRGPTQYF.

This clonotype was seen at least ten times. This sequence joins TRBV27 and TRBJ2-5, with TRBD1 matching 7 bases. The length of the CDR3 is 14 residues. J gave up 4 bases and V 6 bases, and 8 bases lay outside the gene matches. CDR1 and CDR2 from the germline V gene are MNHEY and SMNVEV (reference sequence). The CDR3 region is CASRLRTGIETQYF. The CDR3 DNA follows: TGTGCCAGCAGACTCCGGACAGGAATAGAGACCCAGTACTTC.

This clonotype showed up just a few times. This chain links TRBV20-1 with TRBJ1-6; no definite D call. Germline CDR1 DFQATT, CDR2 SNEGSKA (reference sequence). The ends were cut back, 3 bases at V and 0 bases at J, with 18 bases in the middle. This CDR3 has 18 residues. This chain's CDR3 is CSAREKRQRSSYNSPLHF. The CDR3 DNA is TGCAGTGCTAGGGAGAAGAGACAAAGGAGCTCCTATAATTCACCCCTCCACTTT.

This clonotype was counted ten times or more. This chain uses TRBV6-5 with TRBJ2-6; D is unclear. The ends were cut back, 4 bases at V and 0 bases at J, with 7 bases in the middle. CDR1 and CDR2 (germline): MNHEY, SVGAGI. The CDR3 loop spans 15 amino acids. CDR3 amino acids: CASSLSDSGANVLTF. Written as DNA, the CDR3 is TGTGCCAGCAGTTTGTCGGACTCTGGGGCCAACGTCCTGACTTTC.

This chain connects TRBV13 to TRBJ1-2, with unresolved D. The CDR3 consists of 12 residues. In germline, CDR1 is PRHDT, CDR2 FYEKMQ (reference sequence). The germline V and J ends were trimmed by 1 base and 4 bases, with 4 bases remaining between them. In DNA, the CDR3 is TGTGCCAGCAGCTTAGTCTCCTATGGCTACACCTTC. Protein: CASSLVSYGYTF.

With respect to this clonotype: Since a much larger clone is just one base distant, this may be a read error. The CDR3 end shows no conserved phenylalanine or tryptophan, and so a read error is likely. CDR3 DNA sequence: TGTGCCAGCAGTTACGCGAAAGTGGGCTGGGGAGAGACCCAGTACCTC. Translating gives CASSYAKVGWGETQYL. The chain links TRBV6-5 to TRBJ2-5; D remains ambiguous. Trimming shortened V by 2 bases and J by 4 bases, and 17 bases separated the two germline ends. The germline V gene encodes CDR1 MNHEY and CDR2 SVGAGI. The CDR3 spans 16 residues.

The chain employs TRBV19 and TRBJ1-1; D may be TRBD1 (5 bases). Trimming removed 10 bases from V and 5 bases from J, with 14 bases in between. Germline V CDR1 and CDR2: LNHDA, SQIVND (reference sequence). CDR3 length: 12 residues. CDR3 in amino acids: CATRRGETEAFF. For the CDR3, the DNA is TGTGCCACCAGACGGGGGGAAACTGAAGCTTTCTTT.